The 9 T cell receptor beta chains in this list originate from one sample, sequenced in a study of blood T cell repertoires in COVID-19. Produced via immunoSEQ multiplex PCR; TCRdb's table is partial and in-frame only. The data hold roughly 120,000 clones, with roughly 90% observed a single time. Sequencing was performed on peripheral blood. The receptors derive from a woman aged 70-85 years who had recovered from COVID-19.

The rearrangement uses TRBV25-1 and TRBJ2-1, with 8 bases that match TRBD1. There are 14 residues in the CDR3. Trimming at V came to 3 bases and at J to 4 bases, leaving 2 bases not matched to a gene. Germline V lookup: CDR1 MGHDK, CDR2 SYGVNS. CDR3 sequence (DNA): TGTGCCAGCAGTGACCAGGGGGCGTACAATGAGCAGTTCTTC. As protein: CASSDQGAYNEQFF.

This clone appeared a few times. The rearrangement joins TRBV18 to TRBJ2-7; 11 bases agree with TRBD2. The germline CDR1 and CDR2 sequences are KGHSH and LQKENI. Unmatched junction bases numbered 7, after V lost 6 bases and J lost 3 bases. The CDR3 has 15 residues. This CDR3 is CASSPGTSGLYEQYF. The CDR3 coding sequence is TGTGCCAGCTCGCCCGGGACTAGCGGACTCTACGAGCAGTACTTC.

This chain links TRBV13 with TRBJ2-7, with TRBD2 matching 14 bases. CDR1 is PRHDT and CDR2 is FYEKMQ in the germline V gene (reference sequence). CDR3 size: 17 residues. V trimming: 4 bases; J trimming: 1 base; junction bases outside the gene matches: 6. Written as DNA, the CDR3 is TGTGCCAGCAGCTCACTTCGACTAGCGGGAGGGTCCTACGAGCAGTACTTC. Its protein product is CASSSLRLAGGSYEQYF.

The chain combines TRBV4-2 with TRBJ2-2, with 8 bases fitting TRBD2. The CDR3 loop spans 15 amino acids. The ends lost 1 base at V and 4 bases at J; junction bases unmatched: 2. Germline lookup yields CDR1 LGHNA and CDR2 YNFKEQ. CDR3 sequence: CASSQGTSTTGELFF. The DNA of the CDR3 is TGTGCCAGCAGCCAAGGGACTAGCACCACCGGGGAGCTGTTTTTT.

This clone is a singleton in its sample. CDR3 coding DNA: TGCGCCAGCACTAGCGGAGACTTAGCCAAAAACATTCAGTACTTC. Translating gives CASTSGDLAKNIQYF. The chain employs TRBV10-1 and TRBJ2-4, with 7 bases matching TRBD2. Germline V lookup: CDR1 WNHNN, CDR2 SYGVQD (reference sequence). V trimming: 7 bases; J trimming: 0 bases; junction bases outside the gene matches: 6. The CDR3 length is 15 residues.

This clone was recorded a few times. The V gene is TRBV7-3, the J gene TRBJ2-3; 7 bases map to TRBD2. Germline V gene data show CDR1 as SGHTA and CDR2 as FQGTGA. The length of the CDR3 is 15 residues. With 3 bases clipped from V and 4 bases from J, the junction kept 7 bases outside the gene matches. The CDR3 coding sequence is TGTGCCAGCAGCTTTGGCGGGAGTACCGCAGATACGCAGTATTTT. As protein: CASSFGGSTADTQYF.

This rearrangement joins TRBV7-9 to TRBJ2-5, with 9 positions matching TRBD1. Germline trimming cut 5 bases from V and 5 bases from J; bases unmatched to any gene: 6. Germline CDR1 and CDR2: SEHNR and FQNEAQ (reference sequence). The CDR3 has 14 amino acids. Written as DNA, the CDR3 is TGTGCCAGCAGCAACCCGGGACAGGGCGAGACCCAGTACTTC. Amino acids: CASSNPGQGETQYF. Combining the CDR3 with reference TRBV7-9 and TRBJ2-5 gives the whole variable domain DTGVSQNPRHKITKRGQNVTFRCDPISEHNRLYWYRQTLGQGPEFLTYFQNEAQLEKSRLLSDRFSAERPKGSFSTLEIQRTEQGDSAMYLCASSNPGQGETQYFGPGTRLLVL.

The chain couples TRBV29-1 to TRBJ2-7, with D perhaps matching TRBD1 (6 bases). Trimming shortened V by 6 bases and J by 2 bases, and 14 bases separated the two germline ends. From germline, CDR1 is SQVTM and CDR2 ANQGSEA. This CDR3 contains 13 residues. The CDR3 sequence: CSVRTVLTYEQYF. In DNA, the CDR3 is TGCAGCGTGCGGACAGTTTTGACCTACGAGCAGTACTTC.

The rearrangement links TRBV28 to TRBJ1-2; 7 bases fit TRBD1. Germline CDR1 reads MDHEN; CDR2 reads SYDVKM. This CDR3 has 14 amino acids. Trimming cost V 2 bases and J 7 bases; bases outside gene matches: 7. The CDR3 bases are TGTGCCAGCAGTTTACCCCGGGACAGCCCTGGCTACACCTTC. This sequence encodes CASSLPRDSPGYTF.